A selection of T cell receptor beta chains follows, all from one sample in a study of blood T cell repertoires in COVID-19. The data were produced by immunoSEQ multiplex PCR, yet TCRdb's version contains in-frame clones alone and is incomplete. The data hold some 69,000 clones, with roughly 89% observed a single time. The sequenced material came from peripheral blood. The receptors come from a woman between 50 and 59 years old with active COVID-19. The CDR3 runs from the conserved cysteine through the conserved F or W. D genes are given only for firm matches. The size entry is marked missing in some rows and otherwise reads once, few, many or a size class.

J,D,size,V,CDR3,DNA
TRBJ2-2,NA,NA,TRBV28,CASRQTRNTWNTGELFF,TGTGCCAGCAGACAAACTAGGAATACCTGGAACACCGGGGAGCTGTTTTTT
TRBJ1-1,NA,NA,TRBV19,CASRGTAAGPNTEAFF,TGTGCCAGTAGGGGAACCGCGGCAGGGCCGAACACTGAAGCTTTCTTT
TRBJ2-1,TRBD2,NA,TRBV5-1,CASSLAPSGAKFF,TGCGCCAGCAGCTTGGCCCCTAGCGGGGCGAAGTTCTTC
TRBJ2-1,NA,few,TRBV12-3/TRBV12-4,CASSRSGDEQFF,TGTGCCAGCAGTAGGTCGGGGGATGAGCAGTTCTTC
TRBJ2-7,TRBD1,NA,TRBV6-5,CASSYRRQGSYEQYF,TGTGCCAGCAGTTACCGTCGACAGGGATCCTACGAGCAGTACTTC
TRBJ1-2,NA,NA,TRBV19,CASNPMGGDYGYTF,TGTGCCAGTAATCCCATGGGAGGGGATTATGGCTACACCTTC
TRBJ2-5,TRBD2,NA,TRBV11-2,CASSLGSGRPQETQYF,TGTGCCAGCAGCTTAGGTAGCGGGAGACCTCAAGAGACCCAGTACTTC
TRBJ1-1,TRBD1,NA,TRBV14,CASSQGTGFYTEAFF,TGTGCCAGCAGCCAAGGGACAGGGTTTTATACTGAAGCTTTCTTT
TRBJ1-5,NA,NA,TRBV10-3,CAISEYTGEGQPQHF,TGTGCCATCAGTGAGTATACGGGAGAAGGTCAGCCCCAGCATTTT
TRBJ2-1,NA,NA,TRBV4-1,CASSQPRQGREQFF,TGCGCCAGCAGCCAGCCGAGGCAGGGGCGAGAGCAGTTCTTC
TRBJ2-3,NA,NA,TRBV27,CASSRSGSTDTQYF,TGTGCCAGCAGTCGAAGCGGGAGCACAGATACGCAGTATTTT
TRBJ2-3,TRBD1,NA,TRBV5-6,CASSLRGTGTTDTQYF,TGTGCCAGCAGCTTGCGGGGGACAGGAACGACAGATACGCAGTATTTT
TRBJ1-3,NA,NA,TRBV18,CASSPPTDNSGNTIYF,TGTGCCAGCTCACCACCTACAGACAACTCTGGAAACACCATATATTTT
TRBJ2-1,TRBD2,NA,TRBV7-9,CASSPATSGIQFEQFF,TGTGCCAGCAGCCCAGCGACTAGCGGGATACAGTTTGAGCAGTTCTTC
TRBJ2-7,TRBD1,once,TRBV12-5,CASGLGTGAYEQYF,TGTGCTAGTGGTTTGGGGACAGGGGCCTACGAGCAGTACTTC
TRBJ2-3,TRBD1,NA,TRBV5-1,CASSPGTGGRGDTQYF,TGCGCCAGCAGCCCGGGGACAGGGGGCCGGGGAGATACGCAGTATTTT